The clone carrying this T cell receptor beta chain showed up just once. Its antigen is not identified. Sequencing used immunoSEQ multiplex PCR; TCRdb keeps in-frame clones, though not all of them. The sample consists of about 130,000 clones, 92% of them appearing once. These data belong to a study of T cell responses to AZD1222 COVID-19 vaccine. The study's findings and limits: Just 6 or 7 people given AZD1222 tested seropositive at baseline. Once two AZD1222 doses were given, Spike-specific TCR breadth and depth went up. Donors in the cohort were predominantly white British and more often female, and clonal diversity was possibly underestimated. Across the whole spike, CD4 TCRs peaked at regions 160-218 and 743-854.

Germline CDR1 LNHDA, CDR2 SQIVND (reference sequence). CDR3 length: 15 amino acids. Trimming took 4 bases from V and 2 from J; bases not matched to a gene: 5. The chain recombines TRBV19 with TRBJ2-3; TRBD1 matches at 8 bases. This specimen was peripheral blood, taken 28 days after the second AZD1222 dose. The clonotype was recovered from an adult who received the AZD1222 COVID-19 vaccine. The CDR3 sequence is CASSSRQGNTDTQYF. DNA for the CDR3: TGTGCCAGTAGTAGCAGACAGGGGAACACAGATACGCAGTATTTT.